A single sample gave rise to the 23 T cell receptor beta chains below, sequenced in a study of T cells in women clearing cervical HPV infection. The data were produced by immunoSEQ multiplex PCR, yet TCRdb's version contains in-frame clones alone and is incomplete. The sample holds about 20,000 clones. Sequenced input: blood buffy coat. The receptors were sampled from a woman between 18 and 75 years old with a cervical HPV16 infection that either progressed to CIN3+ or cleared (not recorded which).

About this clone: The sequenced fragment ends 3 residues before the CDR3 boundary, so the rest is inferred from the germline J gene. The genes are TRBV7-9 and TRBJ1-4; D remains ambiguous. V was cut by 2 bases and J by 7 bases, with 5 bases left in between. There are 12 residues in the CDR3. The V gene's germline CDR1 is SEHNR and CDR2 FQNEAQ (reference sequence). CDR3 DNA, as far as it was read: TGTGCCAGCAGCTTATCGGGTGAAAAA. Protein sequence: CASSLSGEK. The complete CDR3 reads CASSLSGEKLFF.

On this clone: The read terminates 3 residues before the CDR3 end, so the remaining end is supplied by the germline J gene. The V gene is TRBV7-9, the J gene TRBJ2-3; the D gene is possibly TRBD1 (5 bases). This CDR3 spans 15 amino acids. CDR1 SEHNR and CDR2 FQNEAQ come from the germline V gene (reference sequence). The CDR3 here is CASSLGSGPDQPQYF. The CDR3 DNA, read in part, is TGTGCCAGCAGCTTGGGATCAGGGCCTGATCAGCCG.

The CDR3 bases that were read are TGTGCCAGTAGTATCGCGACTACCTGGGATGCCACAGATACG. Its translation is CASSIATTWDATDT. The CDR3, in full, reads CASSIATTWDATDTQYF. The rearrangement links TRBV19 to TRBJ2-3; the D gene is possibly TRBD2 (5 bases). The CDR3 goes on 3 residues after the read ends, and that part is filled in from the germline J gene. CDR3 length: 17 residues. The germline V gene encodes CDR1 LNHDA and CDR2 SQIVND (reference sequence). Trimming left V 3 bases short and J 2 bases short, with 18 bases between.

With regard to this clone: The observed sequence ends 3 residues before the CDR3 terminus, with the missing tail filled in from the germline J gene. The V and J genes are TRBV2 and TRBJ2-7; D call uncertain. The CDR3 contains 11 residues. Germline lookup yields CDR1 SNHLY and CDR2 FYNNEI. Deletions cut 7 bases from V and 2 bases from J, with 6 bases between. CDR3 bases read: TGTGCCAGCACCGTTGCCTACGAG. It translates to CASTVAYE. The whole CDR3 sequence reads CASTVAYEQYF.

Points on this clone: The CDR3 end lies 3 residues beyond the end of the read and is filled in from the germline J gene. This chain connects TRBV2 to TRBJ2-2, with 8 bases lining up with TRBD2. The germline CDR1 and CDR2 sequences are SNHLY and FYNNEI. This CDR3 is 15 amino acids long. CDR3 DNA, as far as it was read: TGTGCCAGCAGCGCGGGGGGCTCTGGGGCCAACGTG. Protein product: CASSAGGSGANV. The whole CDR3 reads CASSAGGSGANVLFF.

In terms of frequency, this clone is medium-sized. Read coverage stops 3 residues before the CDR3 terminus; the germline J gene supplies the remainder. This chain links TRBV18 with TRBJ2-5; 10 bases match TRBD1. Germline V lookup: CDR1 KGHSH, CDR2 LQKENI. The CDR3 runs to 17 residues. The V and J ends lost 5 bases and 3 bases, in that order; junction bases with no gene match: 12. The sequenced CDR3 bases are TGTGCCAGCTCATCTCCCCCAGACAGGGGGCTTAAAGAGACC. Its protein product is CASSSPPDRGLKET. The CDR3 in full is CASSSPPDRGLKETQYF.

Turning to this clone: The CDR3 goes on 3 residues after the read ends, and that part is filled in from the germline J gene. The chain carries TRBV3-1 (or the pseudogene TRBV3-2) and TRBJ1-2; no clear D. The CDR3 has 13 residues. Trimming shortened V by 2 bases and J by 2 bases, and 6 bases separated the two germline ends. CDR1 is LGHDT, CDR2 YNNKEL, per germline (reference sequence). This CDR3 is CASSQSGNYGYTF. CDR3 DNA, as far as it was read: TGTGCCAGCAGCCAATCAGGAAACTATGGC.

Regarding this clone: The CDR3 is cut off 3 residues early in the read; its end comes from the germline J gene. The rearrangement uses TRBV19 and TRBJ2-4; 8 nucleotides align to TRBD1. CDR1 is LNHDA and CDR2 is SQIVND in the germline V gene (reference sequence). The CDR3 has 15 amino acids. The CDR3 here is CASSIYRDRSYGQYF. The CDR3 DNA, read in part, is TGTGCCAGTAGTATATATCGGGACAGGTCCTATGGT.

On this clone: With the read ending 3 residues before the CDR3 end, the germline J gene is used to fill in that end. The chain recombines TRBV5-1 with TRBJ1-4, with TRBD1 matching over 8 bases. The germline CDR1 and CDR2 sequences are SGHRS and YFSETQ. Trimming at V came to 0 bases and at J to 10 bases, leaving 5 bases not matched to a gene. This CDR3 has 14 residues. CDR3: CASSLAGQEGKLFF. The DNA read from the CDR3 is TGCGCCAGCAGCTTGGCGGGACAGGAAGGAAAA.

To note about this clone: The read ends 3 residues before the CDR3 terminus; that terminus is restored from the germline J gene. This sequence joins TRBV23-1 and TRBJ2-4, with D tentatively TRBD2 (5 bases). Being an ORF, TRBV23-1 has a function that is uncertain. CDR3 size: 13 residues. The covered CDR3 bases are TGCGCCAGCAGTCAATCAGAAGACTATGGT. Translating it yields CASSQSEDYG. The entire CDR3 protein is CASSQSEDYGQYF.

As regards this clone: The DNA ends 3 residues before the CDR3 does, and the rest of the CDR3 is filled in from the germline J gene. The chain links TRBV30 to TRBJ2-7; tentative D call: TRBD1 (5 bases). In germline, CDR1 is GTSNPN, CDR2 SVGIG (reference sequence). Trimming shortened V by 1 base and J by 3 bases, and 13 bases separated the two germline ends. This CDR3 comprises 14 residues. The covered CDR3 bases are TGTGCCTGGAGTGGGGGTATCAGGGACTACGAG. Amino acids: CAWSGGIRDYE. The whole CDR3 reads CAWSGGIRDYEQYF.

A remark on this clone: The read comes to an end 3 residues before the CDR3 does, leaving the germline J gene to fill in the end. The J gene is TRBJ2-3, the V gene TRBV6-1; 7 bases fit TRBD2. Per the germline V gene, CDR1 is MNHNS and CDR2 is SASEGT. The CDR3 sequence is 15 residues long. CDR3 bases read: TGTGCCAGCAGTGAAGGGGGGGGTTACAATCAGCCG. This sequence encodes CASSEGGGYNQP. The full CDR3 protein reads CASSEGGGYNQPQYF.

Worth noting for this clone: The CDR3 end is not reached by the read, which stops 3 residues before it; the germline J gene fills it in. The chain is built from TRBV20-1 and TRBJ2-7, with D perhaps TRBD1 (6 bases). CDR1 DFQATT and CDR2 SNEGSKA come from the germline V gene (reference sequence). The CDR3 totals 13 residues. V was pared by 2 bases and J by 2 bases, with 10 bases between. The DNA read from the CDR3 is TGCAGTGCTAGAAAGACAGGAGCCTACGAG. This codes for CSARKTGAYE. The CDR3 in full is CSARKTGAYEQYF.

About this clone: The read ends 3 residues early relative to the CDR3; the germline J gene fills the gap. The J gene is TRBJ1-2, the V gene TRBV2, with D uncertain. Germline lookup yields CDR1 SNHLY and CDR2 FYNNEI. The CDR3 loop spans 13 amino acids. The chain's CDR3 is CASRLDSYNDYTF. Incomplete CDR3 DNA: TGTGCCAGCAGACTCGACTCATACAATGAC. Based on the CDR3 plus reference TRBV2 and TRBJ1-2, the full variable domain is EPEVTQTPSHQVTQMGQEVILRCVPISNHLYFYWYRQILGQKVEFLVSFYNNEISEKSEIFDDQFSVERPDGSNFTLKIRSTKLEDSAMYFCASRLDSYNDYTFGSGTRLTVV.

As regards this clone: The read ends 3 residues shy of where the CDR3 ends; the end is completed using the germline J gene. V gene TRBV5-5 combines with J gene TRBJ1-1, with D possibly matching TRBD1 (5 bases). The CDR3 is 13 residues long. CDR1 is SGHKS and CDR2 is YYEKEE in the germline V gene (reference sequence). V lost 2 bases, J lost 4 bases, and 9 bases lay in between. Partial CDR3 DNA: TGTGCCAGCAGCTTCAACAGGCCCACTGAA. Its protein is CASSFNRPTE. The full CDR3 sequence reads CASSFNRPTEAFF.

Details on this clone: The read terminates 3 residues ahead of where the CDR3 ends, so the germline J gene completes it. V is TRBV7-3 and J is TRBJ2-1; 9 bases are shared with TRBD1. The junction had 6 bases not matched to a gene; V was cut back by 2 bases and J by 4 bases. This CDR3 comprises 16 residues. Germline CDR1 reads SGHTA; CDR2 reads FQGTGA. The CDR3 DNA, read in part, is TGTGCCAGCAGCTTACGAAGGACAGGGGATTACAATGAG. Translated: CASSLRRTGDYNE. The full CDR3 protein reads CASSLRRTGDYNEQFF. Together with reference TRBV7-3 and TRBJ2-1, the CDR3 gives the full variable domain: GAGVSQTPSNKVTEKGKYVELRCDPISGHTALYWYRQSLGQGPEFLIYFQGTGAADDSGLPNDRFFAVRPEGSVSTLKIQRTERGDSAVYLCASSLRRTGDYNEQFFGPGTRLTVL.

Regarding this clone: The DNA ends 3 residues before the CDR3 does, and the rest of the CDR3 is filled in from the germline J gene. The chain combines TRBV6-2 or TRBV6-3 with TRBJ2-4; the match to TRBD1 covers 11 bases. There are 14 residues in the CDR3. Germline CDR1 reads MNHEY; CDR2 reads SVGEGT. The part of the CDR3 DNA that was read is TGTGCCAGCAGGAGCCGGGACAGGGGGTTTGGT. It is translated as CASRSRDRGFG. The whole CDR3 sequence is CASRSRDRGFGQYF.

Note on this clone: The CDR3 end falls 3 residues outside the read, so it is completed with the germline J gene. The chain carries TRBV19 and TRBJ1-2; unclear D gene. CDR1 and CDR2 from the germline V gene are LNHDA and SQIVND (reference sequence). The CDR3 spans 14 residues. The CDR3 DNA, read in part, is TGTGCCAGTAGTATAGCCCTAGCTGCTGACGAC. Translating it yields CASSIALAADD. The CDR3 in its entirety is CASSIALAADDYTF.

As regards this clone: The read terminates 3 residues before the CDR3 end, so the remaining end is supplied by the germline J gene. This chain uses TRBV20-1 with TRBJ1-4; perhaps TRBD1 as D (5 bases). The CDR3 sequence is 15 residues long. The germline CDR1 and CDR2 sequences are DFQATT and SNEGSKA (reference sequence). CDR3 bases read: TGCAGTGCTAGAGAGACTAGCTCTGGGGCCAACGTA. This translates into CSARETSSGANV. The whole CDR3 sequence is CSARETSSGANVLFF.

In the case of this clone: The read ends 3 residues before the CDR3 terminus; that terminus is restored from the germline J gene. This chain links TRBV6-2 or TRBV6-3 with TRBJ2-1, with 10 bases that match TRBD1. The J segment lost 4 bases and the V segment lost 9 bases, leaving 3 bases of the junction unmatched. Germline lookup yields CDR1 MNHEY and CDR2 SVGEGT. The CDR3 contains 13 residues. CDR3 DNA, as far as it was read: TGTGCCAGTAGGACAGGGGGTTACAATGAG. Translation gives CASRTGGYNE. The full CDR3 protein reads CASRTGGYNEQFF.

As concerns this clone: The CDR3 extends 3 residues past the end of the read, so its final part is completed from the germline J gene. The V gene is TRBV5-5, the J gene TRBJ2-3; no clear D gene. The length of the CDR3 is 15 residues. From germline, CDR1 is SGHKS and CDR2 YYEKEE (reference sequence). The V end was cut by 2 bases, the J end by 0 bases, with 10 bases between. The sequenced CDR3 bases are TGTGCCAGCAGCTTTGGAGCGACTAGCACAGATACG. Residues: CASSFGATSTDT. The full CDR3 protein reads CASSFGATSTDTQYF.

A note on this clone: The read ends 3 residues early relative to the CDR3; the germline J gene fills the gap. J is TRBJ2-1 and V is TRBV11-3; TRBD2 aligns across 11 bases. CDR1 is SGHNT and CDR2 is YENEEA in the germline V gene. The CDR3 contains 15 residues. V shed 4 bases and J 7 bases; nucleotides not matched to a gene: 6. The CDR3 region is CASSSYSGGENEQFF. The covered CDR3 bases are TGTGCCAGCAGCTCCTATAGCGGGGGGGAAAATGAG.

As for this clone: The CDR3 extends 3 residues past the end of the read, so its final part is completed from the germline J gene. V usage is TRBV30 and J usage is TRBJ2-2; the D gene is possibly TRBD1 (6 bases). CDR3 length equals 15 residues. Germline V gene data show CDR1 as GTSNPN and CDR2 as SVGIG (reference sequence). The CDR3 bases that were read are TGTGCCTGGAGGCTCCTGACAGGAGGTAATTCACCG. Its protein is CAWRLLTGGNSP. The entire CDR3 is CAWRLLTGGNSPLFF. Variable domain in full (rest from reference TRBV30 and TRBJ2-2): SQTIHQWPATLVQPVGSPLSLECTVEGTSNPNLYWYRQAAGRGLQLLFYSVGIGQISSEVPQNLSASRPQDRQFILSSKKLLLSDSGFYLCAWRLLTGGNSPLFFGEGSRLTVL.